The table lists the clone carrying this T cell receptor (beta chain) with many counts. This specimen comes from a study of blood T cells in healthy people across ages. Together with a sample-barcoded 5' primer, a J-beta primer mix was included in a second PCR lasting about 7 to 11 cycles. TCRdb independently ran MiXCR on the 5' RACE reads; one entry per CDR3 protein. The sample consists of roughly 1,500,000 distinct CDR3 sequences, 30% to 35% of them appearing once. This CDR3 contains 13 residues. Trimming removed 3 bases at V and 4 bases at J, with 11 bases between. Germline assignment: CDR1 SQVTM and CDR2 ANQGSEA.

Sample: blood. J is TRBJ2-3 and V is TRBV29-1; D remains unclear. The origin of this receptor is a young woman in good health. The CDR3 region is CSVEGMDADTQYF. The CDR3 bases are TGCAGCGTTGAGGGGATGGACGCAGATACGCAGTATTTT.